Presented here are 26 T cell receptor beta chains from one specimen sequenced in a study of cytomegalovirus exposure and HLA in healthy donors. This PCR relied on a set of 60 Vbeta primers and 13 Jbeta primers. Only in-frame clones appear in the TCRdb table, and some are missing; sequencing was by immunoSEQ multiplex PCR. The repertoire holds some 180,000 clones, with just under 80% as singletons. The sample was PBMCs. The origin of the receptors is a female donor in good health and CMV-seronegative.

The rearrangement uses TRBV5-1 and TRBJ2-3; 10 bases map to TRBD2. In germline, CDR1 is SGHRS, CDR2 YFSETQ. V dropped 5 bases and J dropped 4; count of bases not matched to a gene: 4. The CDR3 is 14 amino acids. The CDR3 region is CASSKREGADTQYF. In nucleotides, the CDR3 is TGCGCCAGCAGTAAGCGGGAGGGGGCAGATACGCAGTATTTT.

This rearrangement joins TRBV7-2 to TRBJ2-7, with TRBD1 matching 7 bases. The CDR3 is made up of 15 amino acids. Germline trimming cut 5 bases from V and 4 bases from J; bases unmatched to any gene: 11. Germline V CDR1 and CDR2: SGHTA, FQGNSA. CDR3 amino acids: CASSTGVTGLYEQYF. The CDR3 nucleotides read TGTGCCAGCAGCACCGGGGTGACAGGGTTGTACGAGCAGTACTTC. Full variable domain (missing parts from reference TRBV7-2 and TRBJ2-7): GAGVSQSPSNKVTEKGKDVELRCDPISGHTALYWYRQSLGQGLEFLIYFQGNSAPDKSGLPSDRFSAERTGGSVSTLTIQRTQQEDSAVYLCASSTGVTGLYEQYFGPGTRLTVT.

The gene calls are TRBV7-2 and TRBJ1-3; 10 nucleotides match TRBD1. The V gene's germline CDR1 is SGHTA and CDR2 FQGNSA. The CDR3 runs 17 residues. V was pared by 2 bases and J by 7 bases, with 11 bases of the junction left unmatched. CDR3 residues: CASSLRPPTGGRNTIYF. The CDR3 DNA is TGTGCCAGCAGCTTACGTCCCCCGACAGGGGGCCGGAACACCATATATTTT.

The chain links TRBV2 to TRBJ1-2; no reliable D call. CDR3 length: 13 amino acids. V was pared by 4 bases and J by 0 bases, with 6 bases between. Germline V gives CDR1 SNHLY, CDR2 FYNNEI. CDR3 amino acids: CASSVGTNYGYTF. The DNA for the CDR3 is TGTGCCAGCAGTGTCGGTACTAACTATGGCTACACCTTC. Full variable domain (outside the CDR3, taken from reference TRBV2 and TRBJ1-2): EPEVTQTPSHQVTQMGQEVILRCVPISNHLYFYWYRQILGQKVEFLVSFYNNEISEKSEIFDDQFSVERPDGSNFTLKIRSTKLEDSAMYFCASSVGTNYGYTFGSGTRLTVV.

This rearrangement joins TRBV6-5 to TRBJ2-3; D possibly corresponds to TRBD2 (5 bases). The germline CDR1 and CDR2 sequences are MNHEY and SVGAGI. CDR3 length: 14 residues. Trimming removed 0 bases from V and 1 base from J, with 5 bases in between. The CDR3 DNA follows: TGTGCCAGCAGTTACTCGGAGGGCACAGATACGCAGTATTTT. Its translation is CASSYSEGTDTQYF.

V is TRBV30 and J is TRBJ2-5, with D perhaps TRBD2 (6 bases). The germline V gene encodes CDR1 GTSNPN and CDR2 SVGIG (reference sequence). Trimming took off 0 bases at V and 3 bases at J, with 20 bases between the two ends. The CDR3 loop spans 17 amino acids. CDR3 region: CAWSVQPASGGEETQYF. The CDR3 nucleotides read TGTGCCTGGAGTGTACAACCCGCTTCCGGGGGAGAAGAGACCCAGTACTTC.

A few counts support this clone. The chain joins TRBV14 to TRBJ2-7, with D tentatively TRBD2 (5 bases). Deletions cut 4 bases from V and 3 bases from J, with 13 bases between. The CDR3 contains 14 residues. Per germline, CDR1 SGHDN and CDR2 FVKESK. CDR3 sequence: CASSPQGDYYEQYF. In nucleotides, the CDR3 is TGTGCCAGCAGCCCACAAGGCGACTACTACGAGCAGTACTTC.

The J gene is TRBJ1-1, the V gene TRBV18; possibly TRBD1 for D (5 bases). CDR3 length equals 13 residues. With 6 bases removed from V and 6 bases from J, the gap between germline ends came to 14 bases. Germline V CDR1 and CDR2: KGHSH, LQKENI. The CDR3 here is CASSLGTYPEAFF. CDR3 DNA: TGTGCCAGCTCCCTCGGGACTTACCCTGAAGCTTTCTTT.

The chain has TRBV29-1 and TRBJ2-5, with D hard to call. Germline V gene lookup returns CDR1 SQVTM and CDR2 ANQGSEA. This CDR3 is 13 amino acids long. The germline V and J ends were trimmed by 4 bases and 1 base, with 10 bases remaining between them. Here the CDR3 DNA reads TGCAGCGTTGCTCAGTCCATCCAAGAGACCCAGTACTTC. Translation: CSVAQSIQETQYF.

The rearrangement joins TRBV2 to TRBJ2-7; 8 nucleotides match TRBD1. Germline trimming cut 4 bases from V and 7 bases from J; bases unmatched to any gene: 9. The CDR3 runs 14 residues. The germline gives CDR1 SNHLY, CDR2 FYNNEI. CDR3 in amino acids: CASSVQGARAEQYF. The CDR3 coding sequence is TGTGCCAGCAGTGTGCAGGGGGCAAGAGCGGAGCAGTACTTC.

The CDR3 loop reads CASSEYGEDSPLHF. CDR3 coding DNA: TGTGCCAGCAGTGAATACGGAGAGGATTCACCCCTCCACTTT. The chain has TRBV2 and TRBJ1-6; D is ambiguous. Trimming left V 2 bases short and J 8 bases short, with 10 bases between. The CDR3 sequence is 14 residues long. Germline-derived CDR1 and CDR2 are SNHLY and FYNNEI.

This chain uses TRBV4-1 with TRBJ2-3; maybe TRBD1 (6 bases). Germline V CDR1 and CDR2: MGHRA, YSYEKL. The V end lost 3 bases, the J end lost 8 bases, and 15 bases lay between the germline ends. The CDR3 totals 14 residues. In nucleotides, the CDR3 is TGCGCCAGCAGCCACGAGGGGGAGCCAGGTACGCAGTATTTT. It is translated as CASSHEGEPGTQYF.

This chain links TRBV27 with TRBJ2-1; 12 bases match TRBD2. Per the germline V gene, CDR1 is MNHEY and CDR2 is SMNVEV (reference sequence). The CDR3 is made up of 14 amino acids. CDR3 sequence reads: CAVSLAGGLGEQFF. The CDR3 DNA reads TGTGCTGTATCTCTAGCGGGGGGGCTCGGGGAGCAGTTCTTC.

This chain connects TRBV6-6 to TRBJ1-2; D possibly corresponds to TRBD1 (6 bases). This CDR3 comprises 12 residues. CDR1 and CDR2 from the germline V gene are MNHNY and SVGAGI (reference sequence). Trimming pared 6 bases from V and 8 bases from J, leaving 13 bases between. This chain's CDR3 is CASRTTGDGYTF. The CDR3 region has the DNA TGTGCCAGCAGAACGACAGGTGACGGCTACACCTTC.

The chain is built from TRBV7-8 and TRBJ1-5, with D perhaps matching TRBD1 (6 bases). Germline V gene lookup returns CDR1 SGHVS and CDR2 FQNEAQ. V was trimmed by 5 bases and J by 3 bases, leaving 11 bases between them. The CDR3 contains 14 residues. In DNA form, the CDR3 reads TGTGCCAGCAGCGCAGGGGTAAACAATCAGCCCCAGCATTTT. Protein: CASSAGVNNQPQHF.

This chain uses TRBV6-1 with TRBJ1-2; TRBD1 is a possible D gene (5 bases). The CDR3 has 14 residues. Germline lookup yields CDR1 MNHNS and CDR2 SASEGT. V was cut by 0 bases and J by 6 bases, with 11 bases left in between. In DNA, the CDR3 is TGTGCCAGCAGTGAAGCTGGGGGGTTGGATGGCTACACCTTC. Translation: CASSEAGGLDGYTF.

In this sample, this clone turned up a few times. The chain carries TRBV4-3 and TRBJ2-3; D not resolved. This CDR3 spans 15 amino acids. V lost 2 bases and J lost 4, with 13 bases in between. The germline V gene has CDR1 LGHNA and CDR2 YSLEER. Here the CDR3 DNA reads TGCGCCAGCAGCCAAATAGCCCAGAGTGCAGATACGCAGTATTTT. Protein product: CASSQIAQSADTQYF.

The CDR3 here is CASRTEQGRTEAFF. CDR3 coding DNA: TGTGCCAGCAGAACCGAACAGGGTCGTACTGAAGCTTTCTTT. This chain joins TRBV28 and TRBJ1-1, with D tentatively TRBD1 (6 bases). The ends were cut back, 6 bases at V and 5 bases at J, with 16 bases in the middle. CDR3 length equals 14 residues. Germline lookup yields CDR1 MDHEN and CDR2 SYDVKM.

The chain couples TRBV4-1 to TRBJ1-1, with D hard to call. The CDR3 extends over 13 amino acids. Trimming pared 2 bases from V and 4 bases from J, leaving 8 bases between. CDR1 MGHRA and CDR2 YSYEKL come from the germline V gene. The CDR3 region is CASSQQVGTEAFF. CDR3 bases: TGCGCCAGCAGCCAACAGGTTGGCACTGAAGCTTTCTTT.

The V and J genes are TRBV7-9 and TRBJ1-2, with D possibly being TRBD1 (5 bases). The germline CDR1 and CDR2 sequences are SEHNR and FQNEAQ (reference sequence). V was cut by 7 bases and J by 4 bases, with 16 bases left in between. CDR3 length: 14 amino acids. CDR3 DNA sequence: TGTGCCAGCACCCCCGGGGGGGTGACCTATGGCTACACCTTC. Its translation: CASTPGGVTYGYTF.

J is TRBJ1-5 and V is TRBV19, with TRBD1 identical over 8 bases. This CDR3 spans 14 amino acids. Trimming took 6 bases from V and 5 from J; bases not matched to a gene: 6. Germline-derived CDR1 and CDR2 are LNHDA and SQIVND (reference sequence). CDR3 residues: CASSRTGTDQPQHF. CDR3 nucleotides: TGTGCCAGTAGCCGGACAGGGACGGATCAGCCCCAGCATTTT.

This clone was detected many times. The CDR3 DNA sequence: TGTGCCAGCTCACCACGAAATAGCGGGGGGGTCGCGAAAAACATTCAGTACTTC. Amino acid sequence: CASSPRNSGGVAKNIQYF. The chain combines TRBV18 with TRBJ2-4, with 11 bases fitting TRBD2. Germline-derived CDR1 and CDR2 are KGHSH and LQKENI. The CDR3 consists of 18 residues. V was pared by 1 base and J by 4 bases, with 9 bases of the junction left unmatched.

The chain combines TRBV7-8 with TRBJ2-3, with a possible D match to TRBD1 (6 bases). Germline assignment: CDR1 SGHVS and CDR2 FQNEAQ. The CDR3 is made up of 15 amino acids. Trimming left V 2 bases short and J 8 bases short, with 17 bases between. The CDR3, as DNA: TGTGCCAGCAGCTTAAGTTCGGGCAGGGGAGCTACGCAGTATTTT. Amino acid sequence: CASSLSSGRGATQYF.

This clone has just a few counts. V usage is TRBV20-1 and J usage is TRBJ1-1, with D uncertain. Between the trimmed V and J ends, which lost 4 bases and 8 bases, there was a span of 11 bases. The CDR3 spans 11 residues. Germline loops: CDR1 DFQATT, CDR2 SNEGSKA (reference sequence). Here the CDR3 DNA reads TGCAGTGCTACTCGGTCCGGGGAAGCTTTCTTT. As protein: CSATRSGEAFF.

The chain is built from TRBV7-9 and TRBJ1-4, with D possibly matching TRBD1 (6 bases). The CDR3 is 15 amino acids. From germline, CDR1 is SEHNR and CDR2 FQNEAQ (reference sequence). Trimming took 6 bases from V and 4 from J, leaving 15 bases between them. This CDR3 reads CASRRERGNNEKLFF. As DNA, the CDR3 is TGTGCCAGCAGGCGAGAAAGGGGGAATAATGAAAAACTGTTTTTT.

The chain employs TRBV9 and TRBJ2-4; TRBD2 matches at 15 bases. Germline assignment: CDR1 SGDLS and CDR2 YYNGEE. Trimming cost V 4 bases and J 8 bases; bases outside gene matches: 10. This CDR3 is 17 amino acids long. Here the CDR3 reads CASSSGTSGRYGDIQYF. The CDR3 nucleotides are TGTGCCAGCAGCTCCGGGACTAGCGGGAGGTATGGGGACATTCAGTACTTC.